The 3 T cell receptor beta chains below come from one sample, sequenced in a study of neurological immune-mediated disorders. One entry per CDR3 protein results from TCRdb running MiXCR on the 5' RACE reads. The sample carries some 60,000 distinct CDR3 sequences, nearly 10% recorded once. Noted time point: longitudinal time-point 2. The sequencing sample was made of PBMCs. Every receptor here comes from a man aged 25 to 45 in good health.

This clonotype showed up many times. The chain joins TRBV5-1 to TRBJ1-1; 8 nucleotides align to TRBD1. Trimming removed 3 bases from V and 1 base from J; junction bases left unmatched: 2. Germline CDR1 reads SGHRS; CDR2 reads YFSETQ. The CDR3 sequence is 14 residues long. In DNA, the CDR3 is TGCGCCAGCAGCTCCGGGACAGGGAACACTGAAGCTTTCTTT. This codes for CASSSGTGNTEAFF.

V gene TRBV7-2 combines with J gene TRBJ2-1, with 11 positions matching TRBD2. Germline lookup yields CDR1 SGHTA and CDR2 FQGNSA. This CDR3 is 15 amino acids long. V shed 8 bases, J shed 5 bases, and the junction held 8 bases outside the gene matches. The CDR3 coding sequence is TGTGCCAGCCATCATCGGGGACTAGCGGACAATGAGCAGTTCTTC. Its translation: CASHHRGLADNEQFF.

This clonotype came up many times. V gene TRBV10-3 combines with J gene TRBJ2-3; D gene ambiguous. The V end lost 2 bases, the J end lost 3 bases, and 3 bases lay between the germline ends. Per the germline V gene, CDR1 is ENHRY and CDR2 is SYGVKD. The CDR3 sequence is 12 residues long. CDR3 residues: CAISEPTDTQYF. The CDR3 DNA follows: TGTGCCATCAGTGAGCCAACAGATACGCAGTATTTT.